This T cell receptor beta chain was found in a study of T cells in localized non-small cell lung cancer. As concerns this clone: Its antigen is not known.

V was pared by 0 bases and J by 0 bases, with 11 bases between. Germline lookup yields CDR1 MGHRA and CDR2 YSYEKL. The CDR3 loop spans 16 amino acids. Measured with immunoSEQ multiplex PCR; TCRdb has only the in-frame clones, and not every one. The table shows over 45,000 clones, with over 85% occurring only once. Study-wide results and caveats: Adjacent lung was found to contain a median about 62 of the top 100 tumor clones. Sequencing involved a lone tumor region, leaving heterogeneity possible.

Here the sequenced sample was peripheral blood, taken before any cancer treatment. This TCR derives from a man aged 40 to 75 with stage I squamous cell lung carcinoma. The chain couples TRBV4-1 to TRBJ1-1; TRBD1 might be the D (5 bases). CDR3 nucleotides: TGCGCCAGCAGCCAAGATCGGGCAGGGTTGAACACTGAAGCTTTCTTT. This sequence encodes CASSQDRAGLNTEAFF.